Detailed here is one T cell receptor beta chain. No much larger clonotype is one base removed from it; base qualities were not supplied. The data derive from a study of graft-versus-host responses after intestinal transplantation (dated by TCRdb to about 2021). The study in broad terms: The transplants that recipients got were multivisceral, liver-intestinal, or isolated intestinal. Anti-thymocyte globulin induction was given to all recipients, followed by maintenance tacrolimus and steroids for around three years. After intestinal transplantation, graft-versus-host and host-versus-graft alloreactive T cell clones were followed in the graft, circulation and bone marrow using bulk TCR-beta CDR3 sequencing. To identify alloreactive clones, pre-transplant mixed lymphocyte reaction products were sequenced and then compared with unstimulated pre-transplant donor and recipient T cells. Of the 20 to 30 intestinal transplant recipients enrolled in the cohort, one of whom was a retransplant, a few patients without pretransplant specimens were excluded. Donor T cell macrochimerism was defined as a peak of at least 4% donor T cells among recipient peripheral blood mononuclear cells. Rather than going through the commercial service, samples from a few later patients were sequenced in-house on an Illumina MiSeq and processed with MiXCR. Beyond this particular receptor, the publication reports: Early after transplant, declines in HvG clones were associated with peak levels of circulating GvH clones. GvH clones were detected in recipient bone marrow, and some of these GvH clones were observed earlier in ileal mucosa or blood, consistent with an intestinal mucosal origin. The conclusions were limited by the relatively low number and heterogeneity of the intestinal transplant patients. In the allografts of patients with donor T cell macrochimerism, GvH to HvG T cell clonal ratios were high.

This specimen's time point label, per the study, means: cells obtained before transplantation from donor or recipient. Mixed lymphocyte reactions plated some 200,000 CFSE-labeled pre-transplant responders with some 200,000 irradiated violet-dye-labeled stimulators and were cultured for five to seven days. Proliferating CD3+CD4+CFSE-low and CD3+CD8+CFSE-low responder cells were FACS-sorted on a BD Influx sorter after the mixed lymphocyte reaction. The CDR3 goes from the cysteine to the phenylalanine over 17 residues. The entry retains the CDR3 DNA only, 51 bases that are in frame from base 1. For this chain, trimming is 4 bases at the V end and 1 base at the J end, and the number of junction bases without a gene match is 11. CDR1 and CDR2 were assigned from the germline V gene as SGHTA and FQGTGA. The library was obtained by the immunoSEQ multiplex PCR assay. For most patients, genomic DNA was isolated with the Qiagen DNeasy Blood and Tissue Kit and sent frozen to Adaptive Biotechnologies for TCR sequencing. For most patients, genomic DNA was subjected to high-throughput TCR-beta CDR3 sequencing by Adaptive Biotechnologies. As for the original processing: Adaptive's ImmunoSEQ software was the source of the TCR sequencing data for 15 to 20 patients, while a few other patients were processed with MiXCR and VDJtools. To correct CD4 versus CD8 sorting errors, sequences present in both subsets at a frequency ratio below 5:1 were removed. CDR3 nucleotide sequences shared by donor and recipient were removed because the origin of these sequences could not be assigned. To be classed as alloreactive, a clone needed at least 2-fold expansion over unstimulated cells and a minimum CFSE-low frequency of 0.002% (template counts) or 0.001% (read counts). A clone was considered mappable if detected in the sequenced pre-transplant spleen, lymph node, or MLR CFSE-low populations of the donor or recipient. The cumulative frequency of alloreactive clones was calculated as a percentage of all sequences, weighted by copy number. The table comes from immuneACCESS by way of TCRdb, which keeps in-frame sequences with V and J called. Part of the clones is missing from these tables; in studies checked, under half for an unresolved V gene and the rest for unknown reasons. V and J calls and clone size are those listed in that table; D and trimming were worked out from the DNA. This sample gives thousands of clones in total; about 30% of them show up just once. The ten largest clones represent just over 3% of the sample.

This clonotype was sampled from a human patient who was an organ donor for intestinal transplantation. The chain employs TRBV7-3 and TRBJ2-3, with 7 bases matching TRBD2. Specimen: alloreactive CD8+ T cells from a mixed lymphocyte reaction culture, collected before transplantation. In the paper's terms, the cell subset or site label means: CFSE-low proliferating T cells sorted from roughly six-day pre-transplant mixed lymphocyte reaction (GvH or HvG direction). Read as DNA, the sequence is TGTGCCAGCAGCTCCTCAGGCGGGAGCGGCGGCACAGATACGCAGTATTTT. Translated, it gives CASSSSGGSGGTDTQYF. The CDR3, completed at both ends by the reference TRBV7-3 and TRBJ2-3 genes, gives the full variable domain GAGVSQTPSNKVTEKGKYVELRCDPISGHTALYWYRQSLGQGPEFLIYFQGTGAADDSGLPNDRFFAVRPEGSVSTLKIQRTERGDSAVYLCASSSSGGSGGTDTQYFGPGTRLTVL.